A selection of T cell receptor beta chains follows, all from one sample in a study of cytomegalovirus exposure and HLA in healthy donors. Generated by immunoSEQ multiplex PCR, the TCRdb table keeps only in-frame clones and is missing some. The ten most abundant clones cover around an eighth of a sample with tens of thousands of clones. Sequencing input: PBMCs. Receptors originate from a woman in her sixties in good health and CMV-seropositive. Both conserved end residues are part of each CDR3. The D gene is left open where the match is weak.

d_call,j_call,v_call,cdr3_nt,cdr3_aa
TRBD1,TRBJ1-4,TRBV7-6,TGTGCCAGCAGCCTACAGGGGGGGTCAACTAATGAAAAACTGTTTTTT,CASSLQGGSTNEKLFF
.,TRBJ2-3,TRBV29-1,TGCAGCGTCGCGGGCTCTAGCACAGATACGCAGTATTTT,CSVAGSSTDTQYF
TRBD2,TRBJ2-7,TRBV2,TGTGCCAGCAGTGAATTGTCTAGCGGGACCCCCTACGAGCAGTACTTC,CASSELSSGTPYEQYF
TRBD1,TRBJ2-7,TRBV6-1,TGTGCCGTAAGATGGGACAGGAACGAGCAGTACTTC,CAVRWDRNEQYF
.,TRBJ1-4,TRBV7-8,TGTGCCAGCAGCCCGAGGGCGGGGGTAAATGAAAAACTGTTTTTT,CASSPRAGVNEKLFF
.,TRBJ1-5,TRBV28,TGTGCCAGCAGTTTAGGAGGGGGCAATCAGCCCCAGCATTTT,CASSLGGGNQPQHF
.,TRBJ2-7,TRBV9,TGTGCCAGCAGCGTAGCGCAGGGCTCCTACGAGCAGTACTTC,CASSVAQGSYEQYF
TRBD1,TRBJ2-7,TRBV28,TGTGCCAGCAGATCCGGGACAGGCATATACGAGCAGTACTTC,CASRSGTGIYEQYF
TRBD1,TRBJ1-1,TRBV2,TGTGCCAGCAGTGGACAGGGGATCACTGAAGCTTTCTTT,CASSGQGITEAFF
TRBD2,TRBJ2-1,TRBV19,TGTGCCAGTAGTATAGCTAGCGGGGGATATGAGCAGTTCTTC,CASSIASGGYEQFF
.,TRBJ1-6,TRBV6-4,TGTGCCAGCAGTGACTCAACAGGGAATTCACCCCTCCACTTT,CASSDSTGNSPLHF
.,TRBJ2-2,TRBV14,TGTGCCAGCAGCCAAGAAGGGGTCAACACCGGGGAGCTGTTTTTT,CASSQEGVNTGELFF
.,TRBJ1-5,TRBV18,TGTGCCAGCTCACCTGACAGGCAGTATCAGCCCCAGCATTTT,CASSPDRQYQPQHF
TRBD1,TRBJ2-7,TRBV27,TGTGCCAGCAGTTTATTAGGGACAGGCCTCTCCTACGAGCAGTACTTC,CASSLLGTGLSYEQYF
TRBD1,TRBJ1-6,TRBV6-5,TGTGCCAGCAGGCAACAGGGGTCTAATTCACCCCTCCACTTT,CASRQQGSNSPLHF
TRBD1,TRBJ2-4,TRBV6-1,TGTGCCAGCAGGAAGGGACAGTCAAACATTCAGTACTTC,CASRKGQSNIQYF
.,TRBJ1-6,TRBV14,TGTGCCAGCAGCCGGGACATATTGACTTCACCCCTCCACTTT,CASSRDILTSPLHF
TRBD1,TRBJ2-7,TRBV7-7,TGTGCTAGCAGCCCAGGGACAGGGGGGTCCTACGAGCAGTACTTC,CASSPGTGGSYEQYF
.,TRBJ1-1,TRBV11-2,TGTGCCAGCAGCCCGGAAAGGCAGGGTCGGGCTTTCTTT,CASSPERQGRAFF
.,TRBJ2-7,TRBV5-4,TGTGCCAGCAGCTTAGGTGCCCCAGGGGTCGCCGAGCAGTACTTC,CASSLGAPGVAEQYF
TRBD1,TRBJ2-3,TRBV29-1,TGCAGCGTTGAAGGTTGGGGGACAGGGGATAATTCAGATACGCAGTATTTT,CSVEGWGTGDNSDTQYF
.,TRBJ2-7,TRBV9,TGTGCCAGCAGCGTAGGGCCGACAGGAGCCTACGAGCAGTACTTC,CASSVGPTGAYEQYF
.,TRBJ1-2,TRBV6-6,TGTGCCAGCACTTATACAGGGCTCACTAACTATGGCTACACCTTC,CASTYTGLTNYGYTF
TRBD1,TRBJ1-1,TRBV18,TGTGCCAGCTCACCATGGGGGGGACAGGGAGTCCCTGAAGCTTTCTTT,CASSPWGGQGVPEAFF
TRBD1,TRBJ2-7,TRBV18,TGTGCCAGCTCACCGTCAGGGGGAAGCGAGCAGTACTTC,CASSPSGGSEQYF
.,TRBJ2-1,TRBV27,TGTGCCAGCACCCTCGTGGGGGGCTCCTACAATGAGCAGTTCTTC,CASTLVGGSYNEQFF
TRBD2,TRBJ2-1,TRBV6-5,TGTGCCAGCAGCCCTAGCGGGGGCTCCTACAATGAGCAGTTCTTC,CASSPSGGSYNEQFF
.,TRBJ1-2,TRBV11-3,TGTGCCAGCAGCTTAGATCGCAGGGGCGCCTATGGCTACACCTTC,CASSLDRRGAYGYTF
.,TRBJ2-1,TRBV19,TGTGCCAGTAACGACAAAGACAATGAGCAGTTCTTC,CASNDKDNEQFF